Listed below are T cell receptor beta chains from one sample, sequenced in a study of identical twins. TCRdb used MiXCR to reprocess the 5' RACE reads, holding one entry per CDR3 protein. The table has 500,000 or so distinct CDR3 sequences, over 12% seen once; the top ten hold approximately 0.52%. These same data were also listed under a study on yellow fever vaccine responses in identical twins.

Sequenced sample: CD4+ T cells sorted from blood. The receptor set was obtained from a woman under 30 in good health. Each CDR3 is given without its conserved first and last residue. A clone size is listed for some rows: how often the clone was seen (once, few, many), or a class if it is expanded.

J gene: TRBJ2-7; V gene: TRBV5-1; clone size: .; CDR3 protein: ASSLASGQTYEQY
J gene: TRBJ2-3; V gene: TRBV4-3; clone size: .; CDR3 protein: ASSQEPGLGADTQY
J gene: TRBJ2-5; V gene: TRBV7-9; clone size: .; CDR3 protein: ASSLVSGGETQY
J gene: TRBJ2-3; V gene: TRBV7-9; clone size: few; CDR3 protein: ASSPRWTTDTQY
J gene: TRBJ1-5; V gene: TRBV2; clone size: many; CDR3 protein: ASSSGGTSNQPQH
J gene: TRBJ2-2; V gene: TRBV7-2; clone size: many; CDR3 protein: ASRLRSPGELF
J gene: TRBJ2-2; V gene: TRBV5-6; clone size: .; CDR3 protein: ASSTITGVPGELF
J gene: TRBJ2-3; V gene: TRBV12-3/TRBV12-4; clone size: .; CDR3 protein: ASSFLAGRTDTQY
J gene: TRBJ2-2; V gene: TRBV5-1; clone size: .; CDR3 protein: ASSAQTGAPGELF
J gene: TRBJ2-2; V gene: TRBV9; clone size: .; CDR3 protein: ASSVASGGLTGELF
J gene: TRBJ2-3; V gene: TRBV3-1; clone size: few; CDR3 protein: ASSLGVRGNTDTQY
J gene: TRBJ2-1; V gene: TRBV6-5; clone size: .; CDR3 protein: ASSFRTSGGFNEQF
J gene: TRBJ2-5; V gene: TRBV20-1; clone size: .; CDR3 protein: SARDRKLAGLETQY
J gene: TRBJ2-2; V gene: TRBV3-1; clone size: few; CDR3 protein: ASSQVSGTNTGELF
J gene: TRBJ2-7; V gene: TRBV16; clone size: .; CDR3 protein: ASAPPGQGLVGQY
J gene: TRBJ2-7; V gene: TRBV6-2/TRBV6-3; clone size: few; CDR3 protein: ASSYRLVGEQY
J gene: TRBJ2-5; V gene: TRBV20-1; clone size: .; CDR3 protein: SASARLGLTTRETQY
J gene: TRBJ2-1; V gene: TRBV12-3/TRBV12-4; clone size: .; CDR3 protein: ASSIAGASYNEQF
J gene: TRBJ2-5; V gene: TRBV5-1; clone size: few; CDR3 protein: ASSRYRNYEGNQETQY
J gene: TRBJ2-5; V gene: TRBV12-3/TRBV12-4; clone size: .; CDR3 protein: ASSRPSGHQETQY
J gene: TRBJ2-5; V gene: TRBV12-3/TRBV12-4; clone size: many; CDR3 protein: ASSFGRQETQY
J gene: TRBJ2-3; V gene: TRBV9; clone size: many; CDR3 protein: ASSLSGGPTDTQY
J gene: TRBJ2-1; V gene: TRBV7-6; clone size: few; CDR3 protein: ASSLSGRQF
J gene: TRBJ2-1; V gene: TRBV7-2; clone size: .; CDR3 protein: ASSLTLANNEQF
J gene: TRBJ2-1; V gene: TRBV11-2; clone size: many; CDR3 protein: ASRLKTAADEQF
J gene: TRBJ2-1; V gene: TRBV7-2; clone size: .; CDR3 protein: ASSLSQGATYNEQF
J gene: TRBJ2-3; V gene: TRBV6-2/TRBV6-3; clone size: .; CDR3 protein: ATSDGTTQY
J gene: TRBJ1-1; V gene: TRBV29-1; clone size: few; CDR3 protein: SVEVRGRGNTEAF
J gene: TRBJ2-1; V gene: TRBV5-6; clone size: few; CDR3 protein: ASRQTGTSGYNEQF
J gene: TRBJ2-1; V gene: TRBV11-2; clone size: few; CDR3 protein: ASNRLAGGVTSYNEQF
J gene: TRBJ2-7; V gene: TRBV20-1; clone size: .; CDR3 protein: SASPSGQGPREQY
J gene: TRBJ2-7; V gene: TRBV14; clone size: .; CDR3 protein: ASSQVKATYEQY
J gene: TRBJ2-3; V gene: TRBV4-3; clone size: .; CDR3 protein: ASSEDRGDGDTQY
J gene: TRBJ1-2; V gene: TRBV21-1; clone size: many; CDR3 protein: ASIRDRGPYYGYT
J gene: TRBJ2-7; V gene: TRBV3-1; clone size: .; CDR3 protein: ASTLKAGESYEQY
J gene: TRBJ1-2; V gene: TRBV29-1; clone size: .; CDR3 protein: SVGADRADGYT
J gene: TRBJ2-2; V gene: TRBV20-1; clone size: few; CDR3 protein: SARVQPGANTGELF
J gene: TRBJ2-1; V gene: TRBV11-2; clone size: once; CDR3 protein: ASSLALADYNEQF
J gene: TRBJ2-3; V gene: TRBV12-3/TRBV12-4; clone size: many; CDR3 protein: ASSFRTGEADTQY
J gene: TRBJ2-7; V gene: TRBV6-2/TRBV6-3; clone size: few; CDR3 protein: ASRHTGSYEQY
J gene: TRBJ2-5; V gene: TRBV21-1; clone size: few; CDR3 protein: ASSKVTDSQETQY
J gene: TRBJ2-7; V gene: TRBV4-2; clone size: .; CDR3 protein: ASSQDRGSSSYEQY
J gene: TRBJ2-3; V gene: TRBV20-1; clone size: .; CDR3 protein: SASGRATDTQY
J gene: TRBJ1-5; V gene: TRBV18; clone size: few; CDR3 protein: ASSPGWNQPQH
J gene: TRBJ2-1; V gene: TRBV4-2; clone size: .; CDR3 protein: ASSHTGTSGPGSSYNEQF
J gene: TRBJ2-1; V gene: TRBV27; clone size: few; CDR3 protein: ASTPLPGTPNNEQF